This T cell receptor beta chain was obtained from a study of tumor-infiltrating lymphocytes in primary liver carcinoma (dated by TCRdb to 2017 to 2019). Context from the whole study: Hepatocellular carcinoma (four) or combined HCC and intrahepatic cholangiocarcinoma (one) was present in the five patients, who were three men and two women aged 30 to 69 years. The five patients had tumors of stage T1-T3 N0M0, with maximum diameters ranging from about 4 to 11 cm. Each sample produced roughly 3.65 to 7.13 million productive TCRbeta reads, and read depth showed no significant difference between tissue types. Across five regions of each liver tumor, along with adjacent normal tissue and blood, the study brought together TCRbeta repertoire sequencing, expression microarrays and whole-exome sequencing. A total of approximately 35 specimens from 5 patients, comprising about 25 tumor regions, 5 adjacent noncancerous liver tissues and 5 peripheral blood samples, were covered by TCRbeta repertoire sequencing. To link TCRbeta repertoire diversity to the local molecular phenotype, the 20 to 30 tumor region samples were profiled with Agilent mRNA microarrays. Technical replicate repertoires showed high reproducibility, with mean shared-clone rates roughly 0.88 and correlation coefficients above 0.95. Study-wide conclusions, independent of this receptor: Bulk unsorted samples precluded comparing CD4+ and CD8+ T cell repertoires. Only roughly 7.5-25% of top clones appeared in all five regions of a tumor, which suggests that tumor-infiltrating T cells are spatially heterogeneous. Consistent with antigen-driven expansion, pairs of tumor regions showed higher repertoire overlap (mean about 36%) than either tumor-adjacent pairs (about 17%) or tumor-blood pairs (roughly 14%). The study included only a few patients, and the authors note findings should be validated in a larger study. The top 250 clones made up a significantly larger repertoire fraction in tumors than in blood (p = 0.039). Because sequencing covered only the TCR beta chain and unpaired alpha chains were not captured, true repertoire diversity is likely underestimated.

Total RNA and DNA were co-extracted without cell sorting from roughly 20-30 mg of bulk tissue using the AllPrep DNA/RNA mini kit. Between late 2015 and March 2016, about 5 patients in China with histopathologically diagnosed primary liver carcinoma had their tumors surgically resected. Patients had chronic HBV infection and were treatment-naive at sampling. Five spatially separated regions were sampled from each tumor: the superior, inferior, left-lateral and right-lateral poles, plus the tumor centre. Histology showed that every tumor sample contained more than 75% viable tumor cells. Each fresh piece of tumor and adjacent tissue was cut in two, with one half stored in RNAlater at -80 degrees C and the other half sent for histology. Via the germline V gene, CDR1 is SQVTM and CDR2 ANQGSEA. The CDR3 starts with the cysteine, ends with the phenylalanine, and has 16 residues. Only the CDR3 DNA stays, 48 bases, in frame from base 1.

Using a constant-region primer and ProtoScript II reverse transcriptase, TCRbeta-specific cDNA was reverse-transcribed from 450 to 650 ng total RNA. The TCRbeta libraries were prepared through three rounds of nested multiplex PCR following a slightly modified ARM-PCR procedure. The first two PCR rounds used multiplex TRBV1-TRBV30 forward primers with a Cbeta reverse primer, each for about 11 cycles. Sample barcodes and Illumina adapters were added in a final 25-cycle PCR with Deep VentR polymerase. Amplicons of 200-500 bp were gel-purified with a QIAquick gel extraction kit before sequencing. The TCRbeta amplicons were sequenced with 250-bp paired-end reads on an Illumina HiSeq 2500. As for the authors' bioinformatics: To recover full CDR3 sequences, reads were quality-trimmed using Trimmomatic v0.33 and paired reads were then merged using FLASH v1.2.11. V, D and J germline segments were assigned to the rearranged TCRbeta sequences by MiGEC v1.2.1b. Clonotype statistics, along with Shannon-Wiener diversity indices, were calculated using VDJtools v1.0.0. To reduce sampling bias, subsequent analyses other than the diversity analysis used only the 250 most abundant clonotypes in each sample. The raw public data were reprocessed by TCRdb itself: fastp quality trimming at Q25, MiXCR clonotype calling, in-frame beta chains only. Every distinct CDR3 protein forms one entry, paired with its most common genes and DNA. The V and J calls shown here were made by TCRdb, not taken from the authors' results. The sample yields 150,000 to 200,000 distinct CDR3 sequences; just under 85% were counted once. 18% of the sample goes to the ten largest clones.

About this clonotype: Its antigen remains undetermined. At one boundary the junction diverges from the germline segment, which might be a read error.

The receptor was isolated from a man aged 35-49 years with primary liver carcinoma and hepatitis B virus infection. The rearrangement combines TRBV29-1 with TRBJ2-7; the D gene is possibly TRBD1 or TRBD2, each agreeing over 5 bases. Sequencing used tumor tissue from primary liver carcinoma. The base sequence is TGCAGAGTCATGACATCTGGGACCGACACTCCCTACGTGCAGTACTTC. Its translation reads: CRVMTSGTDTPYVQYF.